The text below deals with one TCR beta chain. What it binds is unknown. Indicated time point: late sampling 161 to 241 days after vaccination in three convalescent patients. Positive PCR results dated from March to December 2020, before the US Alpha, Beta and Delta variants. TCRdb analysed the PCR reads with MiXCR anew, one entry per CDR3 protein. The data contain more than 25,000 distinct CDR3 sequences, about 50% of them singletons. The sample comes from a study of vaccination and CD4 T cells after COVID-19. Study as a whole: The interval from dose two to post-vaccine sampling had a median of 72 days, and it ranged from 14 to 241. General study points: A nonsignificant median increase from about 22 to 38 SARS-CoV-2-reactive clonotypes was observed. Relatively few convalescent patients were studied; early post-infection timepoints were not included.

The receptor was isolated from a human donor who had recovered from COVID-19. The sequencing here drew on CD4+ T cells from blood, taken about 7 months after SARS-CoV-2 vaccination.

CDR3: CASSVDRTHPYEQYF. The CDR3 DNA reads TGTGCCAGCAGTGTGGACCGAACTCATCCTTACGAGCAGTACTTC. The chain links TRBV2 to TRBJ2-7; D is uncertain. V lost 4 bases, J lost 4 bases, and 17 bases lay in between. CDR1 is SNHLY and CDR2 is FYNNEI in the germline V gene. The CDR3 has 15 residues.